The 5 T cell receptor beta chains below come from one sample, sequenced in a study of regulatory T cells in long-lasting Graves disease. Stated time point: newly diagnosed GD, antithyroid drugs for less than 3 months. Making the TCR library involved RNA that had been extracted from PBMCs. CDR3-region Arm-PCR and iRepertoire HTBI primers produced the TCR beta libraries. MiXCR, run by TCRdb on the multiplex PCR reads, gives a single entry per CDR3 protein. The top ten hold approximately 14% of the sample, which has a few hundred thousand distinct CDR3 sequences, 20% to 25% seen once. The specimen was peripheral blood mononuclear cells (PBMCs), collected at new diagnosis, from a patient treated with antithyroid drugs. Receptor source: a female donor with Graves disease.

This clonotype was detected a few times. The V call is TRBV5-5, the J call TRBJ1-5, with a possible D match to TRBD1 (5 bases). The CDR3 contains 15 residues. Trimming stripped 2 bases from V and 3 bases from J, with 12 bases between. Germline V gene data show CDR1 as SGHKS and CDR2 as YYEKEE (reference sequence). The CDR3 bases are TGTGCCAGCAGCTTCTGGGACGGGGTCAATCAGCCCCAGCATTTT. Translated, it gives CASSFWDGVNQPQHF.

This clonotype was counted many times. The V call is TRBV11-3, the J call TRBJ1-1; possibly TRBD1 for D (5 bases). Germline CDR1 reads SGHNT; CDR2 reads YENEEA. The CDR3 is 14 amino acids. V was shortened by 5 bases and J by 3 bases, with 13 bases between the two germline ends. The DNA for the CDR3 is TGTGCCAGCAGCCAACTCCGACAGTACACTGAAGCTTTCTTT. This gives the protein CASSQLRQYTEAFF. Full variable domain (missing parts from reference TRBV11-3 and TRBJ1-1): EAGVVQSPRYKIIEKKQPVAFWCNPISGHNTLYWYLQNLGQGPELLIRYENEEAVDDSQLPKDRFSAERLKGVDSTLKIQPAELGDSAVYLCASSQLRQYTEAFFGQGTRLTVV.

This chain uses TRBV20-1 with TRBJ1-2; TRBD1 is a possible D gene (5 bases). Germline CDR1 is DFQATT and CDR2 is SNEGSKA (reference sequence). The CDR3 totals 13 residues. V was clipped by 1 base and J by 5 bases, with 11 bases between them. CDR3 nucleotide sequence: TGCAGTGCTAGAGTTTGGGGGGGGTATGGCTACACCTTC. This codes for CSARVWGGYGYTF.

This clonotype has at least ten counts. The V call is TRBV20-1, the J call TRBJ1-1, with TRBD1 as a possible D gene (6 bases). Between the trimmed V and J ends, which lost 3 bases and 3 bases, there was a span of 14 bases. The CDR3 runs 14 residues. The germline V gene encodes CDR1 DFQATT and CDR2 SNEGSKA (reference sequence). The DNA of the CDR3 is TGCAGTGCTAGGGTCGGGACACTGGACACTGAAGCTTTCTTT. Its translation: CSARVGTLDTEAFF.

The chain is built from TRBV11-2 and TRBJ2-3, with D possibly being TRBD1 (7 bases). Per germline, CDR1 SGHAT and CDR2 FQNNGV. Trimming cost V 0 bases and J 3 bases, with 16 bases left between them. The CDR3 covers 17 residues. CDR3 coding DNA: TGTGCCAGCAGCTTAGATAGAGGAGGGGGCGGGACAGATACGCAGTATTTT. Protein product: CASSLDRGGGGTDTQYF. The full variable domain, rest sourced from reference TRBV11-2 and TRBJ2-3, is EAGVAQSPRYKIIEKRQSVAFWCNPISGHATLYWYQQILGQGPKLLIQFQNNGVVDDSQLPKDRFSAERLKGVDSTLKIQPAKLEDSAVYLCASSLDRGGGGTDTQYFGPGTRLTVL.